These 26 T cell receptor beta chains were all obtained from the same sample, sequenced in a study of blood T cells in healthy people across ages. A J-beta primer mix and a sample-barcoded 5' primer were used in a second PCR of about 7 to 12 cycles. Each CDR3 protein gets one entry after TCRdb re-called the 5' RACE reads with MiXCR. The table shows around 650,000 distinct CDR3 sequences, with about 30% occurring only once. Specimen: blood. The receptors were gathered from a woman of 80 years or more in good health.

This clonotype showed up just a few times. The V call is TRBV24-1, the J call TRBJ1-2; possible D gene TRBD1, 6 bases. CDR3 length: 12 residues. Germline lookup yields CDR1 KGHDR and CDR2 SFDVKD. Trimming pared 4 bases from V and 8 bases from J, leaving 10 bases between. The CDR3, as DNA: TGTGCCACCAGTGACCCAGGGGAAGGCTACACCTTC. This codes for CATSDPGEGYTF.

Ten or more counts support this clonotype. The CDR3 DNA follows: TGTGCCAGCAGCTCCCCCGGGACAGGTTATAATGAGCAGTTCTTC. The encoded protein is CASSSPGTGYNEQFF. This chain links TRBV7-3 with TRBJ2-1; 8 positions match TRBD1. The CDR3 is made up of 15 amino acids. Trimming took 4 bases from V and 7 from J; bases not matched to a gene: 9. CDR1 and CDR2 (germline): SGHTA, FQGTGA.

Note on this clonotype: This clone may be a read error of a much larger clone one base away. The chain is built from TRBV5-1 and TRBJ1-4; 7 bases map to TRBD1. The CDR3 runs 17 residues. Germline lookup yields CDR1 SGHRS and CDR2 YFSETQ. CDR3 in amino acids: CASNLGQSIVTNEKLFF. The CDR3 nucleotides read TGCGCCAGCAACTTGGGACAGTCAATTGTAACTAATGAAAAACTGTTTTTT.

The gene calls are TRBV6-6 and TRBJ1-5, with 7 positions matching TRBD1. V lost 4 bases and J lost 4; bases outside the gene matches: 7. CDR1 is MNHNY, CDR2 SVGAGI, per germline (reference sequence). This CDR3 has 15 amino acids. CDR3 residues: CASSFGGTANQPQHF. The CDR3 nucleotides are TGTGCCAGCAGTTTCGGTGGGACAGCTAATCAGCCCCAGCATTTT.

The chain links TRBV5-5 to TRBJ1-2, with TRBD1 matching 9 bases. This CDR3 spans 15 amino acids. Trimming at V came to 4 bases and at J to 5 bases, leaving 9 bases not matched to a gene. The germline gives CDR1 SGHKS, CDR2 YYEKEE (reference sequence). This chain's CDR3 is CASSVRTGDGYGYTF. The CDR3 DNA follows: TGTGCCAGCAGCGTAAGGACAGGGGACGGATATGGCTACACCTTC.

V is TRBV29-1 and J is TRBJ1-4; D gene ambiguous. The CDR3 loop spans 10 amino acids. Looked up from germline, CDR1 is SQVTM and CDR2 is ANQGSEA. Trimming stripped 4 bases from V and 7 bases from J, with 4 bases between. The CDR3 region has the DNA TGCAGCGTTGGAATTGAAAAACTGTTTTTT. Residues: CSVGIEKLFF. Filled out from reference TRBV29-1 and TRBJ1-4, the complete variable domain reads SAVISQKPSRDICQRGTSLTIQCQVDSQVTMMFWYRQQPGQSLTLIATANQGSEATYESGFVIDKFPISRPNLTFSTLTVSNMSPEDSSIYLCSVGIEKLFFGSGTQLSVL.

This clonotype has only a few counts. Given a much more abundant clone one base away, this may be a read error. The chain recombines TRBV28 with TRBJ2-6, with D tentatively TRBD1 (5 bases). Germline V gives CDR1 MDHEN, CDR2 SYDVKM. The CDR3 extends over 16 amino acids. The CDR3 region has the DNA TGTGCCAGCAGTCCTCGCTTTTTCTCTGGGGCCAGCGTCCTGACTTTC. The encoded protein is CASSPRFFSGASVLTF.

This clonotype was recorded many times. The CDR3 coding sequence is TGTGCCAGCAGTGAACCCCGACCGGGGGGTGAGCAGTTCTTC. Protein: CASSEPRPGGEQFF. The chain couples TRBV25-1 to TRBJ2-1; TRBD2 agrees at 7 bases. V shed 2 bases and J 9 bases; nucleotides not matched to a gene: 7. The CDR3 totals 14 residues. Per the germline V gene, CDR1 is MGHDK and CDR2 is SYGVNS.

The CDR3 region is CASSLSEAGGYGYTF. DNA of the CDR3: TGTGCCAGCAGCTTATCAGAAGCAGGGGGCTATGGCTACACCTTC. This chain connects TRBV7-9 to TRBJ1-2; 7 nucleotides agree with TRBD1. The trim removed 2 bases at V and 4 bases at J, leaving 7 bases unmatched. Germline V CDR1 and CDR2: SEHNR, FQNEAQ (reference sequence). The CDR3 consists of 15 residues. Complete variable domain (other parts from reference TRBV7-9 and TRBJ1-2): DTGVSQNPRHKITKRGQNVTFRCDPISEHNRLYWYRQTLGQGPEFLTYFQNEAQLEKSRLLSDRFSAERPKGSFSTLEIQRTEQGDSAMYLCASSLSEAGGYGYTFGSGTRLTVV.

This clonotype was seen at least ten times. CDR3 region: CASSFWDRAGGANVLTF. The CDR3 DNA reads TGTGCCAGCAGCTTCTGGGACAGGGCGGGGGGGGCCAACGTCCTGACTTTC. The chain couples TRBV5-6 to TRBJ2-6; TRBD1 matches 9 bases. Germline CDR1 SGHDT, CDR2 YYEEEE. J lost 4 bases, V lost 2 bases, and 7 bases had no gene match. The CDR3 totals 17 residues. The variable domain in full, with the rest retrieved from reference TRBV5-6 and TRBJ2-6, is DAGVTQSPTHLIKTRGQQVTLRCSPKSGHDTVSWYQQALGQGPQFIFQYYEEEERQRGNFPDRFSGHQFPNYSSELNVNALLLGDSALYLCASSFWDRAGGANVLTFGAGSRLTVL.

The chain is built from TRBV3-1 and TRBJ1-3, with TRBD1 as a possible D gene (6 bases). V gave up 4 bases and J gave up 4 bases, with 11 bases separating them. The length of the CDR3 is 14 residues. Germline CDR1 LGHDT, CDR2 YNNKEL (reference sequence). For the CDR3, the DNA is TGTGCCAGCAGCCCACAGGGTGCCGGAAACACCATATATTTT. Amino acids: CASSPQGAGNTIYF.

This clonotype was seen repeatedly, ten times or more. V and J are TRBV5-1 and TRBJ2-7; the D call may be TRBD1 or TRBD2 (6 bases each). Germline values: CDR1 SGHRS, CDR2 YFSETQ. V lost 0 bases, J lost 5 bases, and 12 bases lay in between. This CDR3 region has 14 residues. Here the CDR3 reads CASSLVAGEDEQYF. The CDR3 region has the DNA TGCGCCAGCAGCTTGGTAGCAGGGGAGGACGAGCAGTACTTC.

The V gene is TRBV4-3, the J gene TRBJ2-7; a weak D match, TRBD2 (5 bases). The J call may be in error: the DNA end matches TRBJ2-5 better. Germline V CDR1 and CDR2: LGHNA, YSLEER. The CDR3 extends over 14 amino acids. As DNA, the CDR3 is TGCGCCAGCAGCCAGCTACGGGATTCTGGGACCCAGTACTTC. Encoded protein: CASSQLRDSGTQYF.

Here the CDR3 DNA reads TGTGCCAGCACTCCCCGGGCGGGGTCCGAGACCCAGTACTTC. Its protein product is CASTPRAGSETQYF. The chain employs TRBV2 and TRBJ2-5; TRBD2 is a possible D gene (6 bases). Germline lookup yields CDR1 SNHLY and CDR2 FYNNEI. This CDR3 comprises 14 residues. Between the trimmed V and J ends, which lost 7 bases and 5 bases, there was a span of 17 bases.

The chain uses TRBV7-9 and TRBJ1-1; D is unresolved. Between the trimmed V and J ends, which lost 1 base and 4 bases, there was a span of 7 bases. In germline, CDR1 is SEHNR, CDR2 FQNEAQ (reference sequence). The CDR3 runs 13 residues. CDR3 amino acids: CASSLDLITEAFF. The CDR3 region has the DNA TGTGCCAGCAGCTTAGATTTAATCACTGAAGCTTTCTTT.

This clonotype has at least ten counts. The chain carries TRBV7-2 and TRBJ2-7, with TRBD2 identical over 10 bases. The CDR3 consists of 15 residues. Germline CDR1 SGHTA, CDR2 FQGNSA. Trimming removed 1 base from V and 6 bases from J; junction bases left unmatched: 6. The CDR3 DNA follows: TGTGCCAGCAGCTTAGAGGCTAGCGGGGGTGTCGAGCAGTACTTC. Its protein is CASSLEASGGVEQYF. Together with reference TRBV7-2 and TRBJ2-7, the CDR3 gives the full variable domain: GAGVSQSPSNKVTEKGKDVELRCDPISGHTALYWYRQSLGQGLEFLIYFQGNSAPDKSGLPSDRFSAERTGGSVSTLTIQRTQQEDSAVYLCASSLEASGGVEQYFGPGTRLTVT.

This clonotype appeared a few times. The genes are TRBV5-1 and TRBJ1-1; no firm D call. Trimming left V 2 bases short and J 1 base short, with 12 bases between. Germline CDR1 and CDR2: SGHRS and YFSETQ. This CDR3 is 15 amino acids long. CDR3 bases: TGCGCCAGCAGCTTACTGACGGATAAGAACACTGAAGCTTTCTTT. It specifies CASSLLTDKNTEAFF. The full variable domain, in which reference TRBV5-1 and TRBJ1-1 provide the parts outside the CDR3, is KAGVTQTPRYLIKTRGQQVTLSCSPISGHRSVSWYQQTPGQGLQFLFEYFSETQRNKGNFPGRFSGRQFSNSRSEMNVSTLELGDSALYLCASSLLTDKNTEAFFGQGTRLTVV.

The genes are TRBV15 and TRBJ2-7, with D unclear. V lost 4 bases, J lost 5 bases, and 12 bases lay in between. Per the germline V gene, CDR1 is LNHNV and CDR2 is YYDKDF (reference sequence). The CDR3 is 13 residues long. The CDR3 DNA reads TGTGCCACCAGCAATCTCAGCCTCGACGAGCAGTACTTC. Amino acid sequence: CATSNLSLDEQYF.

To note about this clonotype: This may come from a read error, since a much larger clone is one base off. This CDR3 reads CVSGGQTFGTDTQYF. CDR3 in DNA: TGTGTCAGCGGGGGACAGACATTTGGCACAGATACGCAGTATTTT. V gene TRBV14 combines with J gene TRBJ2-3; TRBD2 might be the D (8 bases). The CDR3 is made up of 15 amino acids. The germline gives CDR1 SGHDN, CDR2 FVKESK.

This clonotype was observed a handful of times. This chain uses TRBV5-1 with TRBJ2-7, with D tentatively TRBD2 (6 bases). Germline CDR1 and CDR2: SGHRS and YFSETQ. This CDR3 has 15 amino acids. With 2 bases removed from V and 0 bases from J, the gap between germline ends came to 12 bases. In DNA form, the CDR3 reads TGCGCCAGCAGCTTCAGGGAGGTGAACTCCTACGAGCAGTACTTC. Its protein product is CASSFREVNSYEQYF.

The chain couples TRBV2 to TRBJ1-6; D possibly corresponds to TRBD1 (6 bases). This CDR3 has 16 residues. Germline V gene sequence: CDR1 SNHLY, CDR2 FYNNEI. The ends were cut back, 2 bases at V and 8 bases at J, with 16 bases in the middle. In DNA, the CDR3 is TGTGCCAGCAGTGAACAACAGGGCTTCAATTATTCACCCCTCCACTTT. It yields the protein CASSEQQGFNYSPLHF.

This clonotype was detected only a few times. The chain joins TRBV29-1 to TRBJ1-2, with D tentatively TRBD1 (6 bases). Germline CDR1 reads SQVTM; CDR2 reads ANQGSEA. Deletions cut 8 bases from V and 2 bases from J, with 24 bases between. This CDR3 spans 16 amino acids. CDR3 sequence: CSTLNLNEGVNYGYTF. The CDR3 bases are TGCAGCACACTCAATTTGAACGAGGGGGTAAACTATGGCTACACCTTC.

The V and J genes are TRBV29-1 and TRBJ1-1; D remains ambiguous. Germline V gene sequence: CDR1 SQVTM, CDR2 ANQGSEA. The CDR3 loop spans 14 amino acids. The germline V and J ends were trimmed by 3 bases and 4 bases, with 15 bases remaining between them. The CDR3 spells CSVDGRRGGTEAFF. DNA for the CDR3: TGCAGCGTTGACGGTCGACGGGGAGGCACTGAAGCTTTCTTT.

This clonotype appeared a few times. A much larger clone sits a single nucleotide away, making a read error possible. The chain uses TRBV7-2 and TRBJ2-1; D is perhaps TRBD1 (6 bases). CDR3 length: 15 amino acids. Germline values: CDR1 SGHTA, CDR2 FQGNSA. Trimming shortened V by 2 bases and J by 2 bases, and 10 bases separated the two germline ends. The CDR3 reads CTSSLRGGTYNEQFF. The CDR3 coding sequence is TGTACCAGCAGCTTACGAGGGGGAACCTACAATGAGCAGTTCTTC.

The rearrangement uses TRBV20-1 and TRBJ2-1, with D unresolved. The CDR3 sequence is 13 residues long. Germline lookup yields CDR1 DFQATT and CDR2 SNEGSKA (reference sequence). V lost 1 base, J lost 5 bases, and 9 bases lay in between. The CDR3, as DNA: TGCAGTGCTAGAGCTGTCCAAAACAATGAGCAGTTCTTC. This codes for CSARAVQNNEQFF.

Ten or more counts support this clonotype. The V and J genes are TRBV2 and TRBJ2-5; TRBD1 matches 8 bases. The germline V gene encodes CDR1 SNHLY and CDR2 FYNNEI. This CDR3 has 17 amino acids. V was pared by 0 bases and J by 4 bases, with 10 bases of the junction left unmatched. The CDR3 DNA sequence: TGTGCCAGCAGTGAAGCGTCCCCAGGACAGGGCAGAGAGACCCAGTACTTC. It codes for CASSEASPGQGRETQYF.